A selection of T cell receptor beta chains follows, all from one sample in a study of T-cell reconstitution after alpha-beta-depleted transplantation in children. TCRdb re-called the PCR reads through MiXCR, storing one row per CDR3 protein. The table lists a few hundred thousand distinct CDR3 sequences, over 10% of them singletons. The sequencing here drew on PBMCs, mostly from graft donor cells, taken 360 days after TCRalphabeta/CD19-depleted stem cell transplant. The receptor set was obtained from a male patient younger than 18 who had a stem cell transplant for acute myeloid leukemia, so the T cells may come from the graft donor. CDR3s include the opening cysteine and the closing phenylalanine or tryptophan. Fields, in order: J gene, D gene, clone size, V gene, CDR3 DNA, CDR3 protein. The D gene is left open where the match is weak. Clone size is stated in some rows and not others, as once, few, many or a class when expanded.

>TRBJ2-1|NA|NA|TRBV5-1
TGCGCCAGCAGCTTGGGAGGGAGTTGGTATGAGCAGTTCTTC
CASSLGGSWYEQFF
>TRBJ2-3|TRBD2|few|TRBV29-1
TGCAGCGTTTCTCCACTCCAACTAGCGGTCACAGATACGCAGTATTTT
CSVSPLQLAVTDTQYF
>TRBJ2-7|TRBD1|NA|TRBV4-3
TGCGCCAGCAGCCCGACGCCAGGACAGGGGCACCCGTTGCAGTACTTC
CASSPTPGQGHPLQYF
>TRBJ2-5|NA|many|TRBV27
TGTGCCAGCAGTTTAAGGCGGAGGGCCGGGGAGACCCAGTACTTC
CASSLRRRAGETQYF
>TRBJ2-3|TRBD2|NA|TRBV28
TGTGCCAGCACCACGGGGGGTATTGCAGATACGCAGTATTTT
CASTTGGIADTQYF
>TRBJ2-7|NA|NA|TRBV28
TGTGCCAGCATCTTAAAGAAGTTTTACTACGAGCAGTACTTC
CASILKKFYYEQYF
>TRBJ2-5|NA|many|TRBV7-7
TGTGCTAGCAGCCCGGCGGGTGGCCAAGAGACCCAGTACTTC
CASSPAGGQETQYF
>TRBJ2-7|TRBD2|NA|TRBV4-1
TGCGCCAGCAGCCCAGAGACTAGCGGCTACGAGCAGTACTTC
CASSPETSGYEQYF
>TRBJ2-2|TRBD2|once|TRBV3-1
TGTGCCAGCAAATTTACGTCTAGCGGTCGCACCGGGGAGCTGTTTTTT
CASKFTSSGRTGELFF
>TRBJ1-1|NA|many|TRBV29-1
TGCAGCGTTGCTCCGCTGCCCACTGAAGCTTTCTTT
CSVAPLPTEAFF
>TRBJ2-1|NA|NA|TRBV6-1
TGTGCCAGCAACGAAGGGACTTCCTACAATGAGCAGTTCTTC
CASNEGTSYNEQFF
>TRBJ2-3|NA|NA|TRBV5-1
TGCGCCAGCAGCCCATATTTAGAAAATACGCAGTATTTT
CASSPYLENTQYF
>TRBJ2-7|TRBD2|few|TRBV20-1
TGCAGTGCCTTGACTAGCGGTACCTACGAGCAGTACTTC
CSALTSGTYEQYF
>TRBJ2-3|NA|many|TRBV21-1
TGTGCCAGCAGCAGTCCTAGCGGGAGGCCAGACACGCAGTATTTT
CASSSPSGRPDTQYF
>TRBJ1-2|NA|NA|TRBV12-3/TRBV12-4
TGTGCCAGCAGTTCCTCCCCCGGACCGCCCAACTATGGCTACACCTTC
CASSSSPGPPNYGYTF
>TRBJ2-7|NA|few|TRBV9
TGTGCCAGCAGCTTGACCGGGACTGCCCTCGAGCAGTACTTC
CASSLTGTALEQYF
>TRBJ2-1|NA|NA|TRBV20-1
TGCAGTGCTAGAGAAACGATGTTACTGGCTTTCGATGAGCAGTTCTTC
CSARETMLLAFDEQFF
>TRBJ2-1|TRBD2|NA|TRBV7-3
TGTGCCAGCGGCTCTAGCGGGGGCAATGAGCAGTTCTTC
CASGSSGGNEQFF
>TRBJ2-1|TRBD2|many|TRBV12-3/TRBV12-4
TGTGCCAGCAGTTCATCTAGCGGATTCTACAATGAGCAGTTCTTC
CASSSSSGFYNEQFF
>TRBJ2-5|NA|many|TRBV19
TGTGCCAGTAGTATGGGGATGTGGCAGAGGGAGGCCCAGTACTTC
CASSMGMWQREAQYF
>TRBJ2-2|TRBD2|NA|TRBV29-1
TGCAGCGTCGGGACTAGCGAGAACACCGGGGAGCTGTTTTTT
CSVGTSENTGELFF
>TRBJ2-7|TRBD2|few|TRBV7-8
TGTGCCAGCAGCTTACTATCCGTAGCGGGCCCCTCCTACGAGCAGTACTTC
CASSLLSVAGPSYEQYF
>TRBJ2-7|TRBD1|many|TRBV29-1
TGCAGCGTTGGACAGGGGGGAACCTACGAGCAGTACTTC
CSVGQGGTYEQYF
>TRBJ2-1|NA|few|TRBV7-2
TGTGCCAGCAGCTTAGCGCTCAGCGGTAGCTCCTACAATGAGCAGTTCTTC
CASSLALSGSSYNEQFF
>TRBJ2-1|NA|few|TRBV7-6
TGTGCCAGCAGCTTAACAAGCGGGCAATACAATGAGCAGTTCTTC
CASSLTSGQYNEQFF
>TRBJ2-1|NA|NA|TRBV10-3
TGTGCCATCAGCCCGACCTCCCATGAGCAGTTCTTC
CAISPTSHEQFF
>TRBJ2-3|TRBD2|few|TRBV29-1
TGCAGCGCTCCACTAGCGGGAGTGGGTACGCAGTATTTT
CSAPLAGVGTQYF
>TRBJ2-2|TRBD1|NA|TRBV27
TGTGCCAGCAGTTTAATCACAGGGGGAACGAACACCGGGGAGCTGTTTTTT
CASSLITGGTNTGELFF
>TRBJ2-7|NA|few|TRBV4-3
TGCGCCAGCAGCCAAGATCCGAGGGCAGTCTCCTACGAGCAGTACTTC
CASSQDPRAVSYEQYF
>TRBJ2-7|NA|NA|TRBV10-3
TGTGCCATCAGTGAGTACCGGGACAATGGGTCCTACGAGCAGTACTTC
CAISEYRDNGSYEQYF
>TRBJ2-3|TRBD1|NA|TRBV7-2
TGTGCCAGCAGCTTAAAGGCGACAGGGTCAGATACGCAGTATTTT
CASSLKATGSDTQYF
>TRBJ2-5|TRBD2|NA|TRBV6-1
TGTGCCAGCAGTGAAGTAGCGGGCACGGGGACCCAGTACTTC
CASSEVAGTGTQYF
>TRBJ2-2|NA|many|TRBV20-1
TGCAGTGCTAGCCCGGGAGCGACTCACGGGGAGCTGTTTTTT
CSASPGATHGELFF
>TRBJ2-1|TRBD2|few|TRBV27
TGTGCCAGCAGTTTATCGAAAGGTGTGGCGGGAGGGCCTTGGAATGAGCAGTTCTTC
CASSLSKGVAGGPWNEQFF
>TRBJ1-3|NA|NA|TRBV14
TGTGCCAGCAGGGGCAGGCCTGTAAACACCATATATTTT
CASRGRPVNTIYF
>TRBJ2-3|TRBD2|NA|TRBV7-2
TGTGCCAGCAGCTTAGCTTCTAGCGGGAGGACAGATACGCAGTATTTT
CASSLASSGRTDTQYF
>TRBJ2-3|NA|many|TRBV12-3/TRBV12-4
TGTGCCAGCTCCCGCGGGCCCCGGGCAGATACGCAGTATTTT
CASSRGPRADTQYF
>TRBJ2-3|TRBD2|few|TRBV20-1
TGCAGTGCCCGACTAGCGGTTCTGCAGGATACGCAGTATTTT
CSARLAVLQDTQYF
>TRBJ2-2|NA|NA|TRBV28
TGTGCCATCATGCGGGACATACAGAACACCGGGGAGCTGTTTTTT
CAIMRDIQNTGELFF
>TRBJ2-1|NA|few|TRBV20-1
TGCAGTGCTAGAGGTCGTCTGTCTAGTGTAAATTACAATGAGCAGTTCTTC
CSARGRLSSVNYNEQFF
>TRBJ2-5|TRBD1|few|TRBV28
TGTGCCAGCAGTTTTCGGTGGACAGGACAAGAGACCCAGTACTTC
CASSFRWTGQETQYF
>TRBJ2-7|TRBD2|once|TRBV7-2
TGTGCCAGCAGCTTAGGGCTAGCGGGAGGGCAGTACGAGCAGTACTTC
CASSLGLAGGQYEQYF
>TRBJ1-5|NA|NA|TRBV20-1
TGCAGTGCTAGCCCTGGGACTCAGGGGCCGATTATTAGTCAGCCCCAGCATTTT
CSASPGTQGPIISQPQHF
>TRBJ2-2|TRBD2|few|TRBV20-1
TGCAGTGCTCTACTAGCGGGAGGGCTCGCCGGGGAGCTGTTTTTT
CSALLAGGLAGELFF
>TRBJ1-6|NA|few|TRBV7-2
TGTGCCAGCAGCTTAGCGTGGGCAGCTCCAATGGCCCTCCACTTT
CASSLAWAAPMALHF
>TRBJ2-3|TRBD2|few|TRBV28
TGTGCCAGCAGCCGATGGACTAGCGGGAGGCCAGATACGCAGTATTTT
CASSRWTSGRPDTQYF